Included here is one TCR beta chain sequence, with context. The data were produced by immunoSEQ multiplex PCR, yet TCRdb's version contains in-frame clones alone and is incomplete. The repertoire consists of some 300,000 clones, with approximately 91% occurring once and the leading ten covering 1%. This specimen comes from a study of blood T cell repertoires in COVID-19. V was trimmed by 2 bases and J by 6 bases, leaving 16 bases between them. Germline CDR1 is MNHEY and CDR2 is SMNVEV (reference sequence). This CDR3 is 16 amino acids long. Those who participated ranged in age from roughly 18 to 95 years and resided in about two dozen US areas. Participants had their cohort set by participant-reported clinical history. Either two negative PCRs, clearance, or symptom resolution qualified Cohort 3 donors as recovered.

The sequence came from a woman in her 30s who had recovered from COVID-19. The chain joins TRBV27 to TRBJ2-2; D perhaps matches TRBD1 (6 bases). Sequences were obtained from PBMCs or T cells enriched from blood (not recorded which). DNA of the CDR3: TGTGCCAGCAGTTTACTACAGGGTAGTCATCCCGGGGAGCTGTTTTTT. It is translated as CASSLLQGSHPGELFF.